Listed below are T cell receptor beta chains from one sample, sequenced in a study of graft-versus-host responses after intestinal transplantation. Assay: immunoSEQ multiplex PCR; the TCRdb copy retains only in-frame clones and omits some. The profile shows about 47,000 clones, roughly 95% of them singletons. No antigen is known for these receptors. Sequences were derived from unstimulated CD8+ T cells sorted from spleen or lymph node cells, sampled before transplant. The receptors originated from a human donor who was the organ donor for an intestinal transplant. The CDR3 runs from the conserved cysteine through the conserved F or W. D genes are given only for firm matches. The size field is filled for only some rows; it gives once, few, many or a size class.

V gene: TRBV27; D gene: TRBD1; clone size: -; J gene: TRBJ2-7; CDR3 DNA: TGTGCCAGCAAGAGGACAGGGGCCCTCTCCTACGAGCAGTACTTC; CDR3 protein: CASKRTGALSYEQYF
V gene: TRBV14; D gene: -; clone size: few; J gene: TRBJ1-4; CDR3 DNA: TGTGCCAGCAGCCAAGTCGGTTCGCAGGGAACGCTGTTTTTT; CDR3 protein: CASSQVGSQGTLFF
V gene: TRBV6-4; D gene: -; clone size: few; J gene: TRBJ1-1; CDR3 DNA: TGTGCCAGCAGTCGGACGGCGAACACTGAAGCTTTCTTT; CDR3 protein: CASSRTANTEAFF
V gene: TRBV4-2; D gene: -; clone size: -; J gene: TRBJ1-1; CDR3 DNA: TGTGCCAGCAGCCACGATAGACAGTTGAACACTGAAGCTTTCTTT; CDR3 protein: CASSHDRQLNTEAFF
V gene: TRBV7-2; D gene: -; clone size: -; J gene: TRBJ2-2; CDR3 DNA: TGTGCCAGCAGTCTAACAGGGAACACCGGGGAGCTGTTTTTT; CDR3 protein: CASSLTGNTGELFF
V gene: TRBV5-1; D gene: -; clone size: -; J gene: TRBJ2-1; CDR3 DNA: TGCGCCAGCAGCTTCGGCAATGAGCAGTTCTTC; CDR3 protein: CASSFGNEQFF
V gene: TRBV11-3; D gene: TRBD2; clone size: -; J gene: TRBJ2-1; CDR3 DNA: TGTGCCAGCAGCACTAGTCCGCTAGCGGGGCTCAGCTCCTACAATGAGCAGTTCTTC; CDR3 protein: CASSTSPLAGLSSYNEQFF
V gene: TRBV29-1; D gene: TRBD1; clone size: -; J gene: TRBJ1-2; CDR3 DNA: TGCAGCGTATGGGACAGCGGGTATAATGGCTACACCTTC; CDR3 protein: CSVWDSGYNGYTF
V gene: TRBV15; D gene: -; clone size: -; J gene: TRBJ2-7; CDR3 DNA: TGTGCCACCAGCAGAGAGACGGACTGGGGGAGAGGGAACGAGCAGTACTTC; CDR3 protein: CATSRETDWGRGNEQYF
V gene: TRBV11-3; D gene: -; clone size: -; J gene: TRBJ2-3; CDR3 DNA: TGTGCCAGCAGCCCCCGGACAGACTACACAGATACGCAGTATTTT; CDR3 protein: CASSPRTDYTDTQYF
V gene: TRBV2; D gene: TRBD1; clone size: once; J gene: TRBJ2-1; CDR3 DNA: TGTGCCAGCAGAGACCGGGACAGACACAATGAGCAGTTCTTC; CDR3 protein: CASRDRDRHNEQFF
V gene: TRBV13; D gene: TRBD1; clone size: -; J gene: TRBJ1-1; CDR3 DNA: TGTGCCAGCAGCTTGGACAGGGGCCCGAACACTGAAGCTTTCTTT; CDR3 protein: CASSLDRGPNTEAFF
V gene: TRBV10-1; D gene: -; clone size: few; J gene: TRBJ1-3; CDR3 DNA: TGCGCCAGCAGTGAGGTGGCCGAAGGAAACACCATATATTTT; CDR3 protein: CASSEVAEGNTIYF
V gene: TRBV27; D gene: TRBD2; clone size: -; J gene: TRBJ2-1; CDR3 DNA: TGTGCCAGCAGTTTACTGAGGACTAGCGGACCCGTATACAATGAGCAGTTCTTC; CDR3 protein: CASSLLRTSGPVYNEQFF
V gene: TRBV7-8; D gene: -; clone size: -; J gene: TRBJ1-5; CDR3 DNA: TGTGCCAGCAGCTTAGGGGGAGGGTATCAGCCCCAGCATTTT; CDR3 protein: CASSLGGGYQPQHF
V gene: TRBV9; D gene: -; clone size: -; J gene: TRBJ1-3; CDR3 DNA: TGTGCCAGCAGCGACCGGGACGGATGGATCTCTGGAAACACCATATATTTT; CDR3 protein: CASSDRDGWISGNTIYF
V gene: TRBV19; D gene: -; clone size: -; J gene: TRBJ2-6; CDR3 DNA: TGTGCCACCGCTGGGGCCAACGTCCTGACTTTC; CDR3 protein: CATAGANVLTF
V gene: TRBV7-9; D gene: TRBD1; clone size: -; J gene: TRBJ2-7; CDR3 DNA: TGTGCCAGCAGCCCCCCCTTCGGGACAGGACAAAACCTCGCAGAGCAGTACTTC; CDR3 protein: CASSPPFGTGQNLAEQYF
V gene: TRBV15; D gene: -; clone size: once; J gene: TRBJ1-1; CDR3 DNA: TGTGCCACCAGCAGAGTCATCGGGGATCCTACTGAAGCTTTCTTT; CDR3 protein: CATSRVIGDPTEAFF
V gene: TRBV4-3; D gene: -; clone size: -; J gene: TRBJ2-7; CDR3 DNA: TGCGCCAGCAGCCCCGTGGGTCCATCCTACGAGCAGTACTTC; CDR3 protein: CASSPVGPSYEQYF
V gene: TRBV9; D gene: TRBD2; clone size: -; J gene: TRBJ2-5; CDR3 DNA: TGTGCCAGCAGCGTCTGGGCCGGCGGGACTAGTCGGGAGACCCAGTACTTC; CDR3 protein: CASSVWAGGTSRETQYF
V gene: TRBV5-1; D gene: -; clone size: once; J gene: TRBJ2-1; CDR3 DNA: TGCGCCAGCAGCTTGGCCGGAGTTCAGTTCTTC; CDR3 protein: CASSLAGVQFF
V gene: TRBV4-1; D gene: -; clone size: -; J gene: TRBJ2-3; CDR3 DNA: TGCGCCAGCAGCCTGGGACTGGCAGCAGATACGCAGTATTTT; CDR3 protein: CASSLGLAADTQYF